Described below is a single TCR beta chain sequence and its context. This receptor's antigen is unknown. Qualities for individual bases were not recorded, and no much larger clone is one base off. The entry originates in a study of beta chain features in type 1 diabetes (dated by TCRdb to between 2017 and 2018). For the study in its entirety: Mean age, gender distribution, total cell number and subset yield were not different between patients and healthy donors. A total of roughly 100 million sorted cells were examined across all samples, and the number of cells per subset was strongly correlated with RNA yield. The study compared the TCRB repertoires of sorted circulating CD4+ T cell subsets in recently diagnosed type 1 diabetes patients with those in matched healthy donors. Whereas all 30 or so donors provided naive and central memory subsets, regulatory and stem cell-like memory subsets were isolated from just 8 patients and about 8 healthy donors.

All of the isolated RNA was reverse transcribed with the High Capacity cDNA Reverse Transcription Kit, so expressed TCRB transcripts were sequenced. Deep immunoSEQ sequencing was applied to naive, central memory and regulatory T cell samples, giving an average of roughly 3.5 million total reads per sample. After sorted cells were lysed in RLT buffer, RNA was extracted with DNase-treated RNeasy Micro or Mini kits, with the choice depending on cell number. To prevent cross-contamination, every cell subset was processed on its own, while patient and healthy donor samples were processed together. Using the immunoSEQ multiplex PCR, TCRB sequences were amplified from cDNA into 87-bp fragments spanning the CDR3 region. The amplicons were sequenced using the Illumina HiSeq platform. Concerning the study's data processing: Synthetic template baselines were used to correct PCR bias computationally, reads within Hamming distance 2 were collapsed together, and singletons that could not be merged were discarded. Reads were aligned to IMGT to assign V, D and J genes, CDR3 length, and insertions or deletions at six rearrangement sites. Within each subset, clonotype counts were normalized to the number of sorted cells before true diversity and Gini coefficients were calculated with the tcR R package. The overlap coefficient, calculated on TCRB nucleotide sequences, was used to quantify repertoire sharing. As a proxy for the pre-selection repertoire, out-of-frame TCRB sequences from naive cells were analyzed. TCRdb took over this immuneACCESS table, retaining in-frame rearrangements with V and J assigned. Such tables are incomplete; in checked studies, under half of the missing clones stem from an unresolved V gene, and the remainder is unexplained. V and J calls and clone size are as listed in that table; D and trimming were resolved from the DNA. The sample table lists almost 350,000 clones, roughly a fifth of them with a count of one. Under 0.05% of the sample is in the top ten clones.

Measured from the cysteine to the phenylalanine, the CDR3 is 14 residues long. The read is trimmed to its CDR3 DNA, 42 bases read in frame from base 1. According to the germline V gene, CDR1 reads SGHRS and CDR2 reads YFSETQ. The junction carries 7 bases between V and J, which are trimmed by 0 bases and 0 bases respectively. Each donor gave one peripheral blood draw, averaging approximately 0.12 L, which was collected into heparinised tubes. A BD FACSAria II was used to sort naive, central memory, regulatory and stem cell-like memory CD4+ T cells with a panel that included CD45RO, CCR7, CD25, CD127, CD95 and CD27. Purity was above 95% for every sorted population. Right away, PBMCs were isolated by Lymphoprep density gradient centrifugation and were stained directly, with no culture step. Samples were stained and sorted in pairs, with one healthy donor and one patient per experiment, so that batch effects were minimized.

Study-wide findings and limitations: Patients with type 1 diabetes made fewer insertions and deleted more nucleotides at VDJ recombination sites, implying thymic rearrangement abnormalities. The naive, central memory and regulatory TCRB repertoires appeared to resemble one another more closely among patients than among healthy donors. Type 1 diabetes patients showed a moderate but significant shortening of TCRB CDR3 length in all four CD4+ subsets. Shorter templates might have been favored by PCR, but patient and control samples were amplified and corrected together, so both groups would have been affected equally by any skew. HLA sub-analyses involved small numbers of individuals, so any influence of HLA type on TCRB rearrangement remained unresolved. Because cDNA rather than genomic DNA was sequenced, highly expressing activated cells could have been over-represented, although no difference in activation and CD3 levels was found between groups.

The TCR comes from a woman younger than 30 in good health. The chain is encoded by TRBV5-1 joined to TRBJ2-7; there is no confident call for the D gene. Sequencing was carried out using naive CD4+ T cells from blood. The cell subset or site label, as the study defines it: true naive CD4+ T cells. The DNA is TGCGCCAGCAGCTTGGGACCTAGCTCCTACGAGCAGTACTTC. Its product reads: CASSLGPSSYEQYF.